This T cell receptor beta chain was recovered during a study of T cells in Graves' hyperthyroidism and ophthalmopathy. Study outcomes and limitations: A median around 6.4 months before onset, the model predicted ophthalmopathy.

Concerning this clonotype itself: The antigen remains undetermined.

This CDR3 is 14 amino acids long. Trimming removed 6 bases at V and 4 bases at J, with 12 bases between. Germline V gene lookup returns CDR1 MDHEN and CDR2 SYDVKM. Amplification of TCR beta CDR3 regions was performed using RNA transcripts as template. Carried out on the TCR CDR3, a first-round RT-PCR used the HTBI primer set. TCRdb reanalysed the multiplex PCR reads using MiXCR and keeps one entry per CDR3 protein. Here the sample spans approximately 530,000 distinct CDR3 sequences, 16% being singletons. The chain employs TRBV28 and TRBJ2-2; D is undetermined. The sequenced sample consisted of blood. The sequence derives from a woman under 30 with Graves' hyperthyroidism. As DNA, the CDR3 is TGTGCCAGCAGAACCGACCAGATCACCGGGGAGCTGTTTTTT. This gives the protein CASRTDQITGELFF.